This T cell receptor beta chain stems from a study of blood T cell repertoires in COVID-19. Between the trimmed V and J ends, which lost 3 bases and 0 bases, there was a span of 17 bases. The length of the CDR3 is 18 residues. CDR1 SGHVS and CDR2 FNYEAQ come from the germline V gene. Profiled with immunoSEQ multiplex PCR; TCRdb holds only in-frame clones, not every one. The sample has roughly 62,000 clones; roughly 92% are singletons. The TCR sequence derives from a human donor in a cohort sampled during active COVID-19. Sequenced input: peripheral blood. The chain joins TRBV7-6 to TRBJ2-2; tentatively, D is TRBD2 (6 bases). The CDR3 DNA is TGTGCCAGCAGCTTTATACTTTCGGGGGTACCGAACACCGGGGAGCTGTTTTTT. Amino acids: CASSFILSGVPNTGELFF.